Given below is one T cell receptor beta chain in context. V lost 5 bases, J lost 2 bases, and 9 bases lay in between. The CDR3 is made up of 14 amino acids. Germline CDR1 reads SGHAT; CDR2 reads FQNNGV. In the authors' workflow: Estimated nucleated cell counts came from reference gene primer amplification. Clones were read by immunoSEQ multiplex PCR, and TCRdb kept only the in-frame ones, dropping some. For V, J and clone size, that table is used; D and trimming come from the DNA. The sample consists of around 54,000 clones, around 91% of them appearing once. The data are from a study of blood T cell repertoires in COVID-19. Study at large: Italy, Spain and the United States were the sources of the convalescent and acute COVID-19 samples. T cells, B-cell-depleted T cells, or PBMCs provided the cDNA or gDNA that served as material.

This sequence was found in a human donor in a cohort sampled during active COVID-19. The material sequenced was peripheral blood. The chain employs TRBV11-2 and TRBJ2-2, with a tentative D call TRBD2 (6 bases). The CDR3, as DNA: TGTGCCAGCAGCACGGGACTTAACACCGGGGAGCTGTTTTTT. It specifies CASSTGLNTGELFF.